This TCR beta chain was retrieved from a study of blood T cell repertoires in COVID-19. Overall study context: There were acute and convalescent COVID-19 samples, and they came from the United States, Italy and Spain. Sample material is recorded as cDNA or gDNA derived from T cells, B-cell-depleted T cells, or PBMCs.

Trimming took 2 bases from V and 9 from J, leaving 8 bases between them. This CDR3 has 12 residues. The V gene's germline CDR1 is MNHEY and CDR2 SMNVEV (reference sequence). Some clones are missing from TCRdb's copy, which holds only in-frame ones; the method was immunoSEQ multiplex PCR. This sample has 100,000 to 150,000 clones, with about 85% found just once. This clonotype originated in a man older than 75 with active or convalescent COVID-19. The specimen sequenced was peripheral blood. The V gene is TRBV27, the J gene TRBJ2-1; D call uncertain. The CDR3 region has the DNA TGTGCCAGCAGTTTACCCCTCGGTGAGCAGTTCTTC. Its translation: CASSLPLGEQFF.